This paragraph covers one TCR beta chain sequence. Terminally differentiated effector memory CD45RA+ cells were excluded by CCR7 positive selection of CD45RO-negative cells. The germline gives CDR1 MNHEY, CDR2 SVGAGI. V dropped 4 bases and J dropped 5; count of bases not matched to a gene: 2. CDR3 length: 14 amino acids. The record originates from a study of shared clonotypes between healthy human individuals. Across the study: Those who served as donors were a couple of women and a few men between the ages of 18 and 49.

Libraries were prepared by immunoSEQ multiplex PCR; TCRdb keeps only in-frame clonotypes and omits some of them. Of a few million clones in the sample, 93% are singletons; the top ten hold under 2%. The chain uses TRBV6-5 and TRBJ2-5; 12 positions agree with TRBD1. Sequenced material: naive CD8+ T cells from PBMCs. The receptor comes from a man between 18 and 29 years old in good health. Some clones in this sample may be carry-over from other donors' samples. The CDR3 nucleotides are TGTGCCAGCAGTTCGGGACAGGGGGCGGAGACCCAGTACTTC. It specifies CASSSGQGAETQYF.